Each of the 26 T cell receptor beta chains below was sequenced from the same sample in a study of T cells in Graves' hyperthyroidism and ophthalmopathy. TCR beta CDR3 regions were amplified from RNA. The HTBI set primed first-round TCR CDR3 RT-PCR. TCRdb passed the multiplex PCR reads through MiXCR, listing each CDR3 protein once. This sample yields roughly 380,000 distinct CDR3 sequences, of which 19% are seen a single time; 3.7% belongs to the top ten. Sequenced: blood. All receptors derive from a woman aged 18-30 years with Graves' hyperthyroidism.

There are many counts of this clonotype. V gene TRBV12-3 or TRBV12-4 combines with J gene TRBJ1-1; D ambiguous. Deletions cut 4 bases from V and 8 bases from J, with 8 bases between. The CDR3 extends over 11 amino acids. The CDR3 is CASSSGKEAFF. Written as DNA, the CDR3 is TGTGCCAGCAGTTCCGGAAAGGAAGCTTTCTTT.

This clonotype occurred many times. The chain joins TRBV30 to TRBJ1-5; 8 bases are a match to TRBD1. This CDR3 region has 13 residues. The trim removed 3 bases at V and 7 bases at J, leaving 5 bases unmatched. CDR1 GTSNPN and CDR2 SVGIG come from the germline V gene (reference sequence). The CDR3 DNA reads as TGTGCCTGGAGCGCAGGGGGCCCGCAGCCCCAGCATTTT. Translating gives CAWSAGGPQPQHF.

This clonotype has ten or more counts. The chain carries TRBV6-1 and TRBJ1-2; D is unclear. Trimming removed 11 bases from V and 2 bases from J, with 15 bases in between. Per the germline V gene, CDR1 is MNHNS and CDR2 is SASEGT. The CDR3 is 13 residues long. CDR3 nucleotide sequence: TGTGCCGCGGACCGACTCTACAACTATGGCTACACCTTC. Protein: CAADRLYNYGYTF.

This clonotype showed up just a few times. This chain connects TRBV7-8 to TRBJ2-3; D gene uncertain. CDR1 is SGHVS and CDR2 is FQNEAQ in the germline V gene. V lost 2 bases, J lost 3 bases, and 12 bases lay in between. The CDR3 totals 15 residues. The CDR3 here is CASSLSGMRTDTQYF. The CDR3 DNA follows: TGTGCCAGCAGCTTAAGTGGCATGCGTACAGATACGCAGTATTTT.

This clonotype was counted at least ten times. The chain has TRBV20-1 and TRBJ1-5, with D possibly matching TRBD1 (5 bases). The V gene lost 0 bases and the J gene lost 7 bases, with 19 bases spanning the gap. CDR3 size: 16 residues. CDR1 and CDR2 (germline): DFQATT, SNEGSKA (reference sequence). CDR3 sequence (DNA): TGCAGTGCTAGAGACCCCACCGGGCAGGGCGGACAGCCCCAGCATTTT. Translation gives CSARDPTGQGGQPQHF.

Concerning this clonotype itself: Germline and junction disagree at one end, which may indicate a read error. The J gene is TRBJ1-1, the V gene TRBV19; TRBD1 might be the D (6 bases). The CDR3 runs to 15 residues. Germline values: CDR1 LNHDA, CDR2 SQIVND (reference sequence). CDR3 region: CASTWPGQSNTEACF. The CDR3, as DNA: TGTGCCAGTACCTGGCCTGGACAGTCGAACACTGAAGCTTGCTTT. The full variable domain, rest sourced from reference TRBV19 and TRBJ1-1, is DGGITQSPKYLFRKEGQNVTLSCEQNLNHDAMYWYRQDPGQGLRLIYYSQIVNDFQKGDIAEGYSVSREKKESFPLTVTSAQKNPTAFYLCASTWPGQSNTEACFGQGTRLTVV.

The chain uses TRBV11-2 and TRBJ1-2, with a tentative D call TRBD1 (6 bases). CDR3 length: 12 residues. Germline CDR1 and CDR2: SGHAT and FQNNGV. V lost 8 bases and J lost 8, with 15 bases in between. The CDR3 nucleotides are TGTGCCAGCCGACCGACAGGAAAAGGCTACACCTTC. Its protein product is CASRPTGKGYTF.

This clonotype was counted a few times. Because the CDR3 is missing its conserved closing phenylalanine or tryptophan, this is likely a read error. The chain combines TRBV7-3 with TRBJ1-1; D not resolved. Per the germline V gene, CDR1 is SGHTA and CDR2 is FQGTGA. This CDR3 has 14 residues. V gave up 1 base and J gave up 6 bases, with 12 bases separating them. CDR3 sequence reads: CASSLRRVSPEAFS. The CDR3 nucleotides read TGTGCCAGCAGCTTAAGACGGGTCAGCCCTGAAGCTTTCTCT.

This clonotype was seen many times. The J gene is TRBJ2-6, the V gene TRBV7-3; D possibly uses TRBD1 or TRBD2 (5 bases each). This CDR3 region has 16 residues. Trimming cost V 0 bases and J 0 bases, with 6 bases left between them. The germline gives CDR1 SGHTA, CDR2 FQGTGA. The CDR3, as DNA: TGTGCCAGCAGCTTAACCGGGGCCTCTGGGGCCAACGTCCTGACTTTC. It is translated as CASSLTGASGANVLTF. Full variable domain (missing parts from reference TRBV7-3 and TRBJ2-6): GAGVSQTPSNKVTEKGKYVELRCDPISGHTALYWYRQSLGQGPEFLIYFQGTGAADDSGLPNDRFFAVRPEGSVSTLKIQRTERGDSAVYLCASSLTGASGANVLTFGAGSRLTVL.

This clonotype was seen ten or more times. The rearrangement links TRBV18 to TRBJ2-7; unclear D gene. The CDR3 contains 14 residues. V was trimmed by 0 bases and J by 4 bases, leaving 10 bases between them. Germline V lookup: CDR1 KGHSH, CDR2 LQKENI. The CDR3, as DNA: TGTGCCAGCTCACCACCGTCCGTAAAGTACGAGCAGTACTTC. It codes for CASSPPSVKYEQYF. Full variable domain (outside the CDR3, taken from reference TRBV18 and TRBJ2-7): NAGVMQNPRHLVRRRGQEARLRCSPMKGHSHVYWYRQLPEEGLKFMVYLQKENIIDESGMPKERFSAEFPKEGPSILRIQQVVRGDSAAYFCASSPPSVKYEQYFGPGTRLTVT.

This clonotype was observed at least ten times. The CDR3 protein is CASSFGQVHMNTEAFF. The CDR3 nucleotides read TGTGCCAGCAGTTTTGGACAGGTTCACATGAACACTGAAGCTTTCTTT. This chain links TRBV12-3 or TRBV12-4 with TRBJ1-1; TRBD1 matches at 7 bases. V dropped 3 bases and J dropped 0; count of bases not matched to a gene: 7. The CDR3 extends over 16 amino acids.

The V gene is TRBV14, the J gene TRBJ2-7; a weak D match, TRBD2 (5 bases). V was clipped by 1 base and J by 3 bases, with 7 bases between them. This CDR3 is built from 13 residues. In germline, CDR1 is SGHDN, CDR2 FVKESK. The CDR3 protein is CASSQAGVYEQYF. The DNA for the CDR3 is TGTGCCAGCAGCCAAGCCGGGGTCTACGAGCAGTACTTC.

This chain uses TRBV19 with TRBJ2-5; D is possibly TRBD1 or TRBD2 (5 bases each). The germline V and J ends were trimmed by 4 bases and 4 bases, with 16 bases remaining between them. Germline V gene data show CDR1 as LNHDA and CDR2 as SQIVND (reference sequence). The CDR3 sequence is 15 residues long. This CDR3 reads CASSTAGTRRETQYF. DNA for the CDR3: TGTGCCAGTAGTACCGCCGGGACCCGACGAGAGACCCAGTACTTC.

This clonotype was counted at least ten times. The gene calls are TRBV5-1 and TRBJ1-1; D is perhaps TRBD1 (6 bases). CDR1 and CDR2 from the germline V gene are SGHRS and YFSETQ. V lost 0 bases to trimming and J lost 6 bases, with 9 bases between them. The CDR3 spans 13 residues. As DNA, the CDR3 is TGCGCCAGCAGCTTGGTGGGGGGCTCTGAAGCTTTCTTT. Protein sequence: CASSLVGGSEAFF.

This clonotype was detected many times. This chain connects TRBV29-1 to TRBJ1-1; possible D gene TRBD1, 6 bases. The CDR3 has 12 amino acids. In germline, CDR1 is SQVTM, CDR2 ANQGSEA. V lost 4 bases and J lost 5, with 11 bases in between. The CDR3 loop is CSVGGLGTEAFF. CDR3 DNA: TGCAGCGTTGGGGGGCTCGGAACTGAAGCTTTCTTT.

This clonotype was found many times. The chain couples TRBV28 to TRBJ1-5, with D possibly being TRBD1 (6 bases). This CDR3 region has 17 residues. The germline CDR1 and CDR2 sequences are MDHEN and SYDVKM. The V gene lost 7 bases and the J gene lost 6 bases, with 25 bases spanning the gap. In DNA, the CDR3 is TGTGCCAGCATCACAGGACTTTTAGGGGGATATGGTCAGCCCCAGCATTTT. Translated: CASITGLLGGYGQPQHF.

This clonotype was seen ten or more times. The gene calls are TRBV20-1 and TRBJ1-2; no clear D gene. With 0 bases removed from V and 7 bases from J, the gap between germline ends came to 15 bases. Germline assignment: CDR1 DFQATT and CDR2 SNEGSKA (reference sequence). This CDR3 is 14 amino acids long. Here the CDR3 reads CSARETARSPGYTF. Written as DNA, the CDR3 is TGCAGTGCTAGAGAAACAGCCCGCAGCCCTGGCTACACCTTC.

This clonotype has at least ten counts. The chain couples TRBV30 to TRBJ1-1; TRBD1 is a possible D gene (6 bases). V was pared by 7 bases and J by 3 bases, with 18 bases between. The germline gives CDR1 GTSNPN, CDR2 SVGIG (reference sequence). CDR3 size: 14 residues. The CDR3, as DNA: TGTGCCTACCAACTACAGGGTAGGGACACTGAAGCTTTCTTT. Protein: CAYQLQGRDTEAFF.

V is TRBV11-2 and J is TRBJ2-5, with 11 bases matching TRBD2. The junction had 8 bases not matched to a gene; V was cut back by 1 base and J by 4 bases. The germline CDR1 and CDR2 sequences are SGHAT and FQNNGV. This CDR3 is 17 amino acids long. DNA of the CDR3: TGTGCCAGCAGCTTAGGTACTAGCGGGAGATGGGGAGAGACCCAGTACTTC. Amino acids: CASSLGTSGRWGETQYF.

The chain is built from TRBV30 and TRBJ2-7; 8 nucleotides align to TRBD2. Germline trimming cut 0 bases from V and 5 bases from J; bases unmatched to any gene: 12. Germline CDR1 GTSNPN, CDR2 SVGIG (reference sequence). CDR3 length equals 16 residues. CDR3: CAWSVRSVSRGDEQYF. As DNA, the CDR3 is TGTGCCTGGAGTGTACGGTCGGTCTCGCGGGGGGACGAGCAGTACTTC.

Many counts were recorded for this clonotype. The V call is TRBV6-4, the J call TRBJ1-2; D uncertain. Per germline, CDR1 MRHNA and CDR2 SNTAGT. V lost 8 bases and J lost 4, with 17 bases in between. CDR3 length: 14 residues. CDR3 residues: CASSRESEGYGYTF. The CDR3 bases are TGTGCCAGCTCTCGGGAGTCCGAGGGCTATGGCTACACCTTC.

This sequence joins TRBV6-1 and TRBJ1-1; D remains ambiguous. V lost 7 bases, J lost 1 base, and 10 bases lay in between. Germline V gene sequence: CDR1 MNHNS, CDR2 SASEGT. The CDR3 loop spans 13 amino acids. The CDR3 reads CASNHDSNTEAFF. In DNA form, the CDR3 reads TGTGCCAGCAATCATGATTCGAACACTGAAGCTTTCTTT.

To note about this clonotype: A much larger clone lies one base from this, so it may be a read error. The V and J genes are TRBV7-3 and TRBJ2-5; weak D call: TRBD2 (7 bases). Germline V gene data show CDR1 as SGHTA and CDR2 as FQGTGA. CDR3 length equals 15 residues. The CDR3 is CASSLMGGAQETQDF. In nucleotides, the CDR3 is TGTGCCAGCAGCTTAATGGGGGGGGCACAAGAGACCCAGGACTTC.

This clonotype was counted at least ten times. The chain links TRBV20-1 to TRBJ1-5; no reliable D call. V lost 6 bases, J lost 1 base, and 7 bases lay in between. The CDR3 covers 12 residues. Germline CDR1 is DFQATT and CDR2 is SNEGSKA (reference sequence). The CDR3 sequence is CSASSSNQPQHF. The CDR3 bases are TGCAGTGCCTCGTCGAGCAATCAGCCCCAGCATTTT.

This clonotype appeared many times. V is TRBV15 and J is TRBJ2-5; possibly TRBD2 for D (5 bases). The CDR3 sequence is 14 residues long. V was shortened by 0 bases and J by 2 bases, with 7 bases between the two germline ends. The germline V gene encodes CDR1 LNHNV and CDR2 YYDKDF (reference sequence). The CDR3 coding sequence is TGTGCCACCAGCAGAGATCCGGGACAAGAGACCCAGTACTTC. This sequence encodes CATSRDPGQETQYF.

The chain has TRBV12-3 or TRBV12-4 and TRBJ2-2; D remains ambiguous. The V and J ends lost 6 bases and 8 bases respectively, with 7 bases between them. The CDR3 runs 11 residues. Written as DNA, the CDR3 is TGTGCCAGCAGCCTGAAGGGGGAGCTGTTTTTT. Its protein is CASSLKGELFF.